The entry below describes one TCR beta chain. The sample originates from a study of blood T cell repertoires in COVID-19. This CDR3 region has 15 residues. The V end lost 6 bases, the J end lost 5 bases, and 19 bases lay between the germline ends. CDR1 and CDR2 (germline): MGHRA, YSYEKL. Assay: immunoSEQ multiplex PCR; the TCRdb copy retains only in-frame clones and omits some. The sample contains more than 65,000 clones, approximately 90% of which appear only once. Sequencing input: peripheral blood. V usage is TRBV4-1 and J usage is TRBJ2-5, with a tentative D call TRBD1 (5 bases). This clonotype was sampled from a man aged 50 to 59 with acute or convalescent COVID-19. The CDR3 DNA is TGCGCCAGCAGTCCGACCTCACAGGCCGATGAGACCCAGTACTTC. It translates to CASSPTSQADETQYF.